This entry describes one T cell receptor beta chain. The antigen is not known. This specimen comes from a study of cytomegalovirus exposure and HLA in healthy donors. Study-wide findings and caveats: TCR beta V segments were, for the most part, productive about 87% or about 30% of the time in an earlier analysis. Across donors, sequencing depth was assumed by presence/absence analyses to be roughly uniform.

Amplification used 60 Vbeta primers and 13 Jbeta primers. Generated by immunoSEQ multiplex PCR, the TCRdb table keeps only in-frame clones and is missing some. The sample contains 200,000 to 250,000 clones, around nine tenths of which appear only once. The CDR3 is 13 amino acids. Looked up from germline, CDR1 is MNHEY and CDR2 is SVGAGI. V lost 4 bases, J lost 3 bases, and 10 bases lay in between. Sequencing input: PBMCs. The gene calls are TRBV6-5 and TRBJ2-7; tentatively, D is TRBD1 (6 bases). The origin of this receptor is a woman aged 18-35 years in good health and CMV-seronegative. This CDR3 reads CASSSQGNYEQYF. CDR3 in DNA: TGTGCCAGCAGTTCACAGGGTAACTACGAGCAGTACTTC.